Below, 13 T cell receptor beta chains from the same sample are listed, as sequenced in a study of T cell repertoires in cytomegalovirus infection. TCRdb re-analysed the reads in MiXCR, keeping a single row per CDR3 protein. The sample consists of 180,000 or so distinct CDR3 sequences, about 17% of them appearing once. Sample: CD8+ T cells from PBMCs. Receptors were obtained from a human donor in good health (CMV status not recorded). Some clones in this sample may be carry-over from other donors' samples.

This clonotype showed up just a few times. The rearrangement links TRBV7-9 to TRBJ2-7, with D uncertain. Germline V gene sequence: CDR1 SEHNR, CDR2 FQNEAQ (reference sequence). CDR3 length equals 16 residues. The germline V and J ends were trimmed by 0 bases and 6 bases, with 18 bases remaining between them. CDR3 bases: TGTGCCAGCAGCTTAGCTACAGACGGGTCGGCCGCCGAGCAGTACTTC. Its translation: CASSLATDGSAAEQYF.

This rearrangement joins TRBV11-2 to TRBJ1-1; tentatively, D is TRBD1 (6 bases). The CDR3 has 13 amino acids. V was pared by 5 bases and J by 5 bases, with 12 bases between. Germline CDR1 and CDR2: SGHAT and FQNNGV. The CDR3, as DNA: TGTGCCAGCAGCCCAACAGGGTGGACTGAAGCTTTCTTT. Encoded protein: CASSPTGWTEAFF.

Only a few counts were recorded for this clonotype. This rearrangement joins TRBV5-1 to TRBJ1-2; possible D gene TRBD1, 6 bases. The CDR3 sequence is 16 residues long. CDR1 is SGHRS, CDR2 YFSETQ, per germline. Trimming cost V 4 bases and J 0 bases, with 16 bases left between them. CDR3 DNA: TGCGCCAGCAGCCCTTACCTGGGACATCCTAACTATGGCTACACCTTC. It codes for CASSPYLGHPNYGYTF.

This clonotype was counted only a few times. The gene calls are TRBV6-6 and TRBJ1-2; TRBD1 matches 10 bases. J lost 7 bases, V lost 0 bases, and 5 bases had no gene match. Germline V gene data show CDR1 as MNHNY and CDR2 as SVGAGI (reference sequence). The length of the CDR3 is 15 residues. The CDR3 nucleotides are TGTGCCAGCAGTTACTCGAGGGACAGGGGCGGTGGCTACACCTTC. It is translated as CASSYSRDRGGGYTF.

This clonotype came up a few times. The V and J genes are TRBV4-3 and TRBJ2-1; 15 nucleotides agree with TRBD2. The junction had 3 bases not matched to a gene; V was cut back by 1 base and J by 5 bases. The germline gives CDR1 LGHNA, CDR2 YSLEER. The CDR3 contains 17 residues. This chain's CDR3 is CASSQGTSGGVNNEQFF. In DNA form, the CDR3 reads TGCGCCAGCAGCCAAGGGACTAGCGGGGGGGTTAACAATGAGCAGTTCTTC.

As DNA, the CDR3 is TGTGCCAGCAGCCTTACCGTCGGACAGGGCGGCGGGGAGCTGTTTTTT. Protein sequence: CASSLTVGQGGGELFF. The rearrangement links TRBV4-2 to TRBJ2-2; 8 nucleotides align to TRBD1. The V gene's germline CDR1 is LGHNA and CDR2 YNFKEQ. After removal of 4 bases from V and 7 bases from J, the junction contained 11 bases not matched to a gene. CDR3 length equals 16 residues.

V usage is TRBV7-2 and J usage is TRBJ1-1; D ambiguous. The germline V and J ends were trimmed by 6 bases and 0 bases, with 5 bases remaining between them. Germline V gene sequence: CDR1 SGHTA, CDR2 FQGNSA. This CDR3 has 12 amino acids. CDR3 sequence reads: CASSPVNTEAFF. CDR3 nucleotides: TGTGCCAGCAGTCCAGTGAACACTGAAGCTTTCTTT. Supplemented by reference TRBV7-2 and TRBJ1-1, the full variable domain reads GAGVSQSPSNKVTEKGKDVELRCDPISGHTALYWYRQSLGQGLEFLIYFQGNSAPDKSGLPSDRFSAERTGGSVSTLTIQRTQQEDSAVYLCASSPVNTEAFFGQGTRLTVV.

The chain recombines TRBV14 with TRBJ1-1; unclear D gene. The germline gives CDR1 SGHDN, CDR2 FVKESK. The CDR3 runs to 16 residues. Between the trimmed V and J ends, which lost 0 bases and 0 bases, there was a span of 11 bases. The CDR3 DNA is TGTGCCAGCAGCCAAGAATTATATGGGTTGAACACTGAAGCTTTCTTT. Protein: CASSQELYGLNTEAFF. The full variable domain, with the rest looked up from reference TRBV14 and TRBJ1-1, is EAGVTQFPSHSVIEKGQTVTLRCDPISGHDNLYWYRRVMGKEIKFLLHFVKESKQDESGMPNNRFLAERTGGTYSTLKVQPAELEDSGVYFCASSQELYGLNTEAFFGQGTRLTVV.

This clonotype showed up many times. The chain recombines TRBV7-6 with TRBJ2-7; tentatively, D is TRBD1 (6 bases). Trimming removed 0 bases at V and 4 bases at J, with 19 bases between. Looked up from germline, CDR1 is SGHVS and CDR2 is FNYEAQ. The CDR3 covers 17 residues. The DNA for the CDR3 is TGTGCCAGCAGCTTAGCCCAGGGGCCGCCCTTAACTTACGAGCAGTACTTC. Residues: CASSLAQGPPLTYEQYF.

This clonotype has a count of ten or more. CDR3 sequence (DNA): TGTGCCAGCAGCTCAGCAGTAGGGGGCAGTATCGGTGGCTACACCTTC. Protein: CASSSAVGGSIGGYTF. The chain recombines TRBV7-2 with TRBJ1-2; 7 nucleotides match TRBD1. The V gene's germline CDR1 is SGHTA and CDR2 FQGNSA. The CDR3 length is 16 residues. The V segment lost 4 bases and the J segment 7 bases; nucleotides outside the gene matches: 15.

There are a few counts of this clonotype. CDR3 bases: TGTGCCAGCAGTACAGGGGACCCAACTGAAGCTTTCTTT. This translates into CASSTGDPTEAFF. The V and J genes are TRBV2 and TRBJ1-1, with 7 bases lining up with TRBD1. V dropped 5 bases and J dropped 5; count of bases not matched to a gene: 5. CDR3 length: 13 residues. Germline CDR1 is SNHLY and CDR2 is FYNNEI. The variable domain in full, completed from reference TRBV2 and TRBJ1-1, reads EPEVTQTPSHQVTQMGQEVILRCVPISNHLYFYWYRQILGQKVEFLVSFYNNEISEKSEIFDDQFSVERPDGSNFTLKIRSTKLEDSAMYFCASSTGDPTEAFFGQGTRLTVV.

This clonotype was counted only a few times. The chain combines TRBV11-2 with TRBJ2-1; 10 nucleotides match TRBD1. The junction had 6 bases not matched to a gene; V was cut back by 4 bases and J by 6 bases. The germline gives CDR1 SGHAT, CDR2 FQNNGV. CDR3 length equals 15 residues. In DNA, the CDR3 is TGTGCCAGCAGCTACGGACAGGGGGAAGGCAATGAGCAGTTCTTC. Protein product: CASSYGQGEGNEQFF.

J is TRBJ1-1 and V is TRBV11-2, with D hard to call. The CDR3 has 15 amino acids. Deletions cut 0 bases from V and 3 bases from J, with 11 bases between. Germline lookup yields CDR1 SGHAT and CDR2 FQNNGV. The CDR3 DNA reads TGTGCCAGCAGCTTAGAGAGGACTGGGCACACTGAAGCTTTCTTT. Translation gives CASSLERTGHTEAFF. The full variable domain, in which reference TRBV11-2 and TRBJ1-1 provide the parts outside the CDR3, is EAGVAQSPRYKIIEKRQSVAFWCNPISGHATLYWYQQILGQGPKLLIQFQNNGVVDDSQLPKDRFSAERLKGVDSTLKIQPAKLEDSAVYLCASSLERTGHTEAFFGQGTRLTVV.